Described below is a single TCR beta chain sequence and its context. Its antigen remains unidentified. No base-level quality is on record; no much larger clone is a single base apart. The data derive from a study of T-cell memory formation after mild COVID-19 (dated by TCRdb to the early 2020s). With respect to the entire study: Most TCR sequence clusters were specific to one of the two donors. Two young, previously healthy adult volunteers made up the cohort, one male and one female. Longitudinal TCRalpha and TCRbeta repertoire sequencing tracked T-cell clones expanding and contracting after mild COVID-19 in a couple of donors. Here is what the overall study found, with its caveats: Contracting CD4+ clones were located mainly in the CM and EM memory subsets, whereas CD8+ clones were found to be enriched in EMRA. Balanced CD4/CD8 phenotypes were observed for clones contracting from day 15 to 85, whereas a bias towards CD4+ was observed for a second wave of clones expanding from day 15 to 37. The detection of some responding clones in pre-infection memory suggests that pre-existing cross-reactive memory T cells joined the SARS-CoV-2 response. The study covered only a couple of mild cases, and larger cohorts including severe cases with pre-infection samples were considered necessary. The second-wave clones that peaked on day 37 were not confirmed to be SARS-CoV-2 specific.

Sequenced using an Illumina NovaSeq 6000. cDNA libraries for TCRalpha and TCRbeta were prepared by 5'RACE using constant-segment primers, with sample barcodes and unique molecular identifiers added. Trizol reagent was used to extract RNA from every sample. Libraries were amplified in two PCR steps, with a second sample barcode and Illumina TruSeq adapters added in the second step. Sequencing of the libraries was done on an Illumina NovaSeq, producing 2 x 150 bp paired-end reads. On the authors' methods: The reads were demultiplexed and collapsed into UMI-guided consensus sequences using migec v1.2.7. With mixcr v2.1.11, UMI consensuses were aligned to TRA and TRB V and J templates and assembled into clonotypes. Expanded or contracted clonotypes were those called significant by both edgeR and NoisET, with noise models trained on biological replicates. For edgeR calls, the cutoffs were a false discovery rate-adjusted p below 0.01 and a log2 fold-change threshold of 1. As an exploratory analysis of dynamics, max-normalized trajectories of the 1000 most abundant clonotypes were examined by PCA with hierarchical clustering. Each responding clone was given a CD4 or CD8 phenotype based on the CD4+ and CD8+ repertoires, which had been sequenced separately. The public reads were quality trimmed at Q25 with fastp and then assembled into clones with MiXCR by TCRdb, keeping productive beta chains. Every CDR3 protein is listed once, alongside the most common genes and DNA of its rows. These V and J calls rely on TCRdb rather than the paper's analysis. The sample table contains 560,000 or so distinct CDR3 sequences; only one count was recorded for around 15% of them. The top ten constitute approximately 8.1% of the sample.

As encoded in the germline V gene (reference sequence), CDR1 is DFQATT while CDR2 is SNEGSKA. From V the trimming removes 3 bases and from J it removes 2 bases, while the gene matches leave 4 bases of the junction unaccounted for. The CDR3 measures 15 amino acids from cysteine to phenylalanine. Of all the DNA, just the CDR3 is kept, 45 bases in frame from base 1. PBMCs were isolated by Ficoll-Paque density gradient centrifugation. This receptor was taken from an adult woman who had mild COVID-19 (a few samples of this study predate the infection). The sample titles of this study are shuffled in the database, so cell type and time point are left out; the donor was told from shared clones. The sequence links TRBV20-1 to TRBJ2-3; 11 junctional bases match TRBD2. The sample taken for sequencing was PBMCs or a T cell subset sorted from them (not recorded which). The CDR3 corresponds to CSARRLAGSTDTQYF. The DNA sequence follows: TGCAGTGCTAGGCGACTAGCGGGGTCCACAGATACGCAGTATTTT.